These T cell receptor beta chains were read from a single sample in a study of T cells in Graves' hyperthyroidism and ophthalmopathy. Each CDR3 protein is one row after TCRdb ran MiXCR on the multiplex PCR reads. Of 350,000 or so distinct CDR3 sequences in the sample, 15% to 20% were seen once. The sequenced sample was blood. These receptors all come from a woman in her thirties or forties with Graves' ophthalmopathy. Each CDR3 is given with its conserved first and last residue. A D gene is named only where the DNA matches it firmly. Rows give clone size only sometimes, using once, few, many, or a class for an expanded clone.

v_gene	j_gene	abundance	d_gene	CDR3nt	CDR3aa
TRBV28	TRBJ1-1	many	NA	TGTGCCAGCAGTTTGGCAGAGGAGCACACTGAAGCTTTCTTT	CASSLAEEHTEAFF
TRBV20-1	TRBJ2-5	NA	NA	TGCAGTGCTACCCGGGACCCCAGGGAGACCCAGTACTTC	CSATRDPRETQYF
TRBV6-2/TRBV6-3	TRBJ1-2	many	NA	TGTGCCAGCAGAACTGACGGGACTAACTATGGCTACACCTTC	CASRTDGTNYGYTF
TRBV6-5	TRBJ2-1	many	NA	TGTGCCAGCACCCCCACCTACGGGGCCGATGAGCAGTTCTTC	CASTPTYGADEQFF
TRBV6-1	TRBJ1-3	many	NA	TGTGCCAGCAGTCTATCCTTACCAGGGGAATATGGAAACACCATATATTTT	CASSLSLPGEYGNTIYF
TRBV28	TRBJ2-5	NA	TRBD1	TGTGCCAGCAGTTTCCTCGGGACAGGGAAGCAAGAGACCCAGTACTTC	CASSFLGTGKQETQYF
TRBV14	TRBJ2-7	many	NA	TGTGCCAGCACCCCACAGCGACGTTCCTACGAGCAGTACTTC	CASTPQRRSYEQYF
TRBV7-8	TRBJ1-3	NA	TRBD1	TGTGCCAGCAGCTTAAGTTTGGGACAGGGAACTGGAAACACCATATATTTT	CASSLSLGQGTGNTIYF
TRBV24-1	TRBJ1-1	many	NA	TGTGCCACCAGTGATCCCGGTAATGAAGCTTTCTTT	CATSDPGNEAFF
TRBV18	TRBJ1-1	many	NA	TGTGCCAGCTCACCATCTGGGGTGCTGAACACTGAAGCTTTCTTT	CASSPSGVLNTEAFF
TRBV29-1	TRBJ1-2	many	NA	TGCAGCGTTGGTGAGGGGACGGGAGGCTACACCTTC	CSVGEGTGGYTF
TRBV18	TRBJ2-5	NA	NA	TGTGCCAGCTCACCAGTAGTTTGGGGACGAGAAGAGACCCAGTACTTC	CASSPVVWGREETQYF